Reported below is one TCR beta chain. Its antigen remains unknown. The data were taken from a study of cytomegalovirus exposure and HLA in healthy donors. Researchers ran the PCR with 60 Vbeta and 13 Jbeta primers. Clones were sequenced by immunoSEQ multiplex PCR, and TCRdb holds only the in-frame ones, with some missing. The sample contains about 140,000 clones, 75% to 85% of which appear only once. Study conclusions and caveats: Earlier analysis found most TCR beta V segments productive about 90% or about 30% of the time.

V was pared by 8 bases and J by 0 bases, with 6 bases of the junction left unmatched. From germline, CDR1 is SGHTA and CDR2 FQGNSA. The CDR3 covers 15 residues. Sequencing was performed on PBMCs. This clonotype was sampled from a female donor in good health and CMV-seronegative. This chain joins TRBV7-2 and TRBJ2-7, with 11 bases aligning to TRBD2. The CDR3 DNA is TGTGCCAGCCTAGCGGGGGGTCGTAGCTCCTACGAGCAGTACTTC. This encodes CASLAGGRSSYEQYF. The whole variable domain, filled in from reference TRBV7-2 and TRBJ2-7, reads GAGVSQSPSNKVTEKGKDVELRCDPISGHTALYWYRQSLGQGLEFLIYFQGNSAPDKSGLPSDRFSAERTGGSVSTLTIQRTQQEDSAVYLCASLAGGRSSYEQYFGPGTRLTVT.